The sequence of this T cell receptor beta chain was determined in a study of identical twins. Study-wide points: Insertions ran lower in abundant cord blood beta clonotypes, though not in memory repertoires. Where out-of-frame alpha sequences were twin-shared, they showed excess low generation probability.

In regard to this clonotype: Its antigen is currently unknown.

Germline V gives CDR1 SGHKS, CDR2 YYEKEE (reference sequence). The CDR3 has 18 residues. With 0 bases clipped from V and 0 bases from J, the junction kept 4 bases outside the gene matches. A universal primer site was created by template switching, with the cDNA bearing unique molecular identifiers. A single record per CDR3 protein comes from TCRdb applying MiXCR to the 5' RACE reads. This repertoire shows a few hundred thousand distinct CDR3 sequences, approximately 9.6% found once; its top ten account for roughly 3%. This sample was shared with a second study, whose subject was yellow fever vaccine responses in identical twins. That source reports: Twins' vaccine T cell responses reportedly seemed partly convergent and partly personalized.

The sequenced sample was PBMCs. The receptor's source is a woman under 30 in good health. The chain couples TRBV5-5 to TRBJ2-1; the match to TRBD2 covers 12 bases. CDR3 protein: CASSLEGTSGFSYNEQFF. CDR3 DNA: TGTGCCAGCAGCTTGGAGGGGACTAGCGGGTTCTCCTACAATGAGCAGTTCTTC.